One and the same sample provided the 26 T cell receptor beta chains below, sequenced in a study of shared clonotypes between healthy human individuals. The assay was immunoSEQ multiplex PCR, and TCRdb's table has in-frame clones only and misses some. The sample has 2 million to 3 million clones; roughly 93% are singletons. The sequenced sample was naive CD4+ T cells from PBMCs. This sample's subset: CD45RA+ positively selected. The receptors derive from a man aged 18 to 30 in good health. Some clones in this sample may be carry-over from other donors' samples.

The chain carries TRBV6-1 and TRBJ1-1; tentative D call: TRBD1 (5 bases). Germline assignment: CDR1 MNHNS and CDR2 SASEGT. The CDR3 covers 13 residues. V shed 11 bases and J shed 0 bases, with 13 bases lying between them. The CDR3 nucleotides are TGTGCCGGACGGGGACGGCTGAACACTGAAGCTTTCTTT. This codes for CAGRGRLNTEAFF.

V and J are TRBV28 and TRBJ1-6, with a possible D match to TRBD1 (6 bases). CDR3 size: 14 residues. V lost 5 bases, J lost 10 bases, and 15 bases lay in between. Germline V gives CDR1 MDHEN, CDR2 SYDVKM. The CDR3 DNA follows: TGTGCCAGCAGTCCCAGGGGCTACAAGTCACCCCTCCACTTT. As protein: CASSPRGYKSPLHF.

The chain links TRBV30 to TRBJ2-6, with D uncertain. V was shortened by 0 bases and J by 0 bases, with 12 bases between the two germline ends. Germline CDR1 is GTSNPN and CDR2 is SVGIG (reference sequence). The CDR3 has 17 residues. CDR3 amino acids: CAWSVKEVNSGANVLTF. CDR3 nucleotides: TGTGCCTGGAGTGTAAAGGAAGTGAACTCTGGGGCCAACGTCCTGACTTTC.

V gene TRBV28 combines with J gene TRBJ2-7, with 14 bases lining up with TRBD2. The germline gives CDR1 MDHEN, CDR2 SYDVKM. Losses at the gene ends were 7 bases for V and 4 bases for J; bases not matched to a gene: 21. CDR3 length: 20 amino acids. CDR3 region: CASKTTGTSGSRGGKYEQYF. In DNA, the CDR3 is TGTGCCAGCAAAACAACCGGGACTAGCGGGAGTAGGGGCGGGAAATACGAGCAGTACTTC.

J is TRBJ2-3 and V is TRBV2, with 13 bases aligning to TRBD2. The junction had 5 bases not matched to a gene; V was cut back by 6 bases and J by 14 bases. Germline lookup yields CDR1 SNHLY and CDR2 FYNNEI. The CDR3 contains 12 residues. CDR3 coding DNA: TGTGCCAGCAGGGGGGGACTAGCGGGATCGTATTTT. Its translation is CASRGGLAGSYF.

This sequence joins TRBV11-2 and TRBJ2-7, with D uncertain. V shed 1 base and J shed 0 bases, with 10 bases lying between them. Germline lookup yields CDR1 SGHAT and CDR2 FQNNGV. The CDR3 has 15 amino acids. The CDR3 region is CASSLVRTSSYEQYF. The CDR3 bases are TGTGCCAGCAGCTTAGTCCGGACGTCCTCCTACGAGCAGTACTTC.

To note about this clone: This sample includes further DNA sequences coding for the same CDR3. The genes are TRBV7-9 and TRBJ2-2; D is uncertain. CDR3 size: 13 residues. The germline V gene has CDR1 SEHNR and CDR2 FQNEAQ (reference sequence). Deletions cut 2 bases from V and 4 bases from J, with 5 bases between. The chain's CDR3 is CASSLSATGELFF. CDR3 DNA: TGTGCCAGCAGCTTATCGGCCACCGGGGAGCTGTTTTTT.

The gene calls are TRBV7-3 and TRBJ2-5, with D perhaps being TRBD1 or TRBD2 (7 bases each). The CDR3 consists of 14 residues. V was cut by 0 bases and J by 7 bases, with 12 bases left in between. Germline V CDR1 and CDR2: SGHTA, FQGTGA. The CDR3 region is CASSLTDREGTQYF. In DNA, the CDR3 is TGTGCCAGCAGCTTAACTGACAGGGAGGGGACCCAGTACTTC.

The rearrangement uses TRBV10-3 and TRBJ2-5, with unresolved D. Germline CDR1 is ENHRY and CDR2 is SYGVKD. V lost 0 bases and J 4 bases, leaving 12 bases between the germline ends. The CDR3 has 15 residues. The CDR3 protein is CAISESSGVRETQYF. DNA of the CDR3: TGTGCCATCAGTGAGTCGTCGGGCGTCCGAGAGACCCAGTACTTC.

In regard to this clone: Other DNA sequences in this sample translate to the same CDR3. In DNA, the CDR3 is TGTGCCAGCAGCCTTGGGACAGGGAATGAAAAACTGTTTTTT. Amino acid sequence: CASSLGTGNEKLFF. The chain uses TRBV11-2 and TRBJ1-4, with 9 bases aligning to TRBD1. The V segment lost 5 bases and the J segment 5 bases; nucleotides outside the gene matches: 3. Germline CDR1 is SGHAT and CDR2 is FQNNGV. The CDR3 runs 14 residues.

This rearrangement joins TRBV30 to TRBJ2-3, with unresolved D. Germline V gene data show CDR1 as GTSNPN and CDR2 as SVGIG (reference sequence). The V end was cut by 5 bases, the J end by 3 bases, with 12 bases between. CDR3 length: 13 residues. CDR3 nucleotides: TGTGCCTGGGTGAGCCGCGTTACAGATACGCAGTATTTT. This encodes CAWVSRVTDTQYF. The whole variable domain, filled in from reference TRBV30 and TRBJ2-3, reads SQTIHQWPATLVQPVGSPLSLECTVEGTSNPNLYWYRQAAGRGLQLLFYSVGIGQISSEVPQNLSASRPQDRQFILSSKKLLLSDSGFYLCAWVSRVTDTQYFGPGTRLTVL.

The CDR3 region is CASSSRGLGSYEQYF. The DNA for the CDR3 is TGTGCCAGCAGCTCAAGGGGGCTGGGATCCTACGAGCAGTACTTC. The rearrangement uses TRBV5-8 and TRBJ2-7; 7 bases match TRBD1. The CDR3 is 15 amino acids. The junction had 7 bases not matched to a gene; V was cut back by 3 bases and J by 1 base. Germline V lookup: CDR1 SGHTS, CDR2 YDEGEE.

V usage is TRBV14 and J usage is TRBJ1-2; TRBD1 agrees at 8 bases. The CDR3 spans 17 residues. V shed 4 bases, J shed 0 bases, and the junction held 10 bases outside the gene matches. Germline CDR1 is SGHDN and CDR2 is FVKESK. The CDR3 region has the DNA TGTGCCAGCAGCCGAGCCGGGACAGGCGATACTAACTATGGCTACACCTTC. As protein: CASSRAGTGDTNYGYTF.

The genes are TRBV9 and TRBJ2-7; 11 bases fit TRBD2. V shed 4 bases and J 2 bases; nucleotides not matched to a gene: 5. The germline gives CDR1 SGDLS, CDR2 YYNGEE. The CDR3 has 15 amino acids. The CDR3 DNA reads TGTGCCAGCAGCCCTACTAGCGGGAGACCCTACGAGCAGTACTTC. This translates into CASSPTSGRPYEQYF.

This clone has just one count. At the DNA level, this CDR3 is encoded by other sequences in the same sample as well. The V gene is TRBV15, the J gene TRBJ2-7, with 8 bases that match TRBD1. The CDR3 has 14 residues. Trimming removed 5 bases from V and 0 bases from J; junction bases left unmatched: 3. From germline, CDR1 is LNHNV and CDR2 YYDKDF (reference sequence). CDR3 sequence reads: CATSRQGSSYEQYF. CDR3 DNA: TGTGCCACCAGCCGACAGGGGAGCTCCTACGAGCAGTACTTC.

V is TRBV28 and J is TRBJ1-1; the D gene is possibly TRBD1 (5 bases). The V gene lost 11 bases and the J gene lost 4 bases, with 20 bases spanning the gap. The CDR3 spans 14 residues. Germline V gene sequence: CDR1 MDHEN, CDR2 SYDVKM. The CDR3 sequence is CAAVGTRWVTEAFF. The DNA of the CDR3 is TGTGCCGCGGTCGGGACTAGGTGGGTCACTGAAGCTTTCTTT.

This chain links TRBV5-1 with TRBJ2-7; D is unclear. Deletions cut 0 bases from V and 0 bases from J, with 10 bases between. The CDR3 sequence is 15 residues long. From germline, CDR1 is SGHRS and CDR2 YFSETQ. The CDR3 here is CASSLAGRPSYEQYF. In DNA form, the CDR3 reads TGCGCCAGCAGCTTGGCTGGCAGGCCCTCCTACGAGCAGTACTTC.

V usage is TRBV5-6 and J usage is TRBJ2-3, with D possibly TRBD2 on 5 matching bases. Looked up from germline, CDR1 is SGHDT and CDR2 is YYEEEE. The germline V and J ends were trimmed by 7 bases and 2 bases, with 14 bases remaining between them. This CDR3 comprises 14 residues. Written as DNA, the CDR3 is TGTGCCAGCGGCAGCGGACTCTACACAGATACGCAGTATTTT. It encodes CASGSGLYTDTQYF.

The CDR3 here is CASSFSGSRPYEQYF. The CDR3 bases are TGTGCCAGCAGCTTTAGCGGGAGTCGTCCCTACGAGCAGTACTTC. The gene calls are TRBV5-4 and TRBJ2-7, with TRBD2 matching over 9 bases. Germline assignment: CDR1 SGHNT and CDR2 YYREEE (reference sequence). V dropped 2 bases and J dropped 2; count of bases not matched to a gene: 5. The CDR3 is 15 amino acids.

This chain uses TRBV5-1 with TRBJ2-5; 9 nucleotides line up with TRBD1. The J call may be in error: the DNA end matches TRBJ2-7 better. This CDR3 is built from 15 residues. Germline values: CDR1 SGHRS, CDR2 YFSETQ. This CDR3 is CASSFGGTGLYEQYF. The CDR3 coding sequence is TGCGCCAGCAGCTTCGGCGGGACAGGGCTTTACGAGCAGTACTTC.

As concerns this clone: At one end the junction does not follow the germline gene, possibly because of a read error. V usage is TRBV7-2 and J usage is TRBJ2-7; D possibly matches TRBD1 or TRBD2 (5 bases each). Germline lookup yields CDR1 SGHTA and CDR2 FQGNSA. CDR3 length: 14 amino acids. For the CDR3, the DNA is TGTGCCAGCAGCCGGGACCGGACCTCCTACGAGCGGTACTTC. It codes for CASSRDRTSYERYF.

This chain uses TRBV5-4 with TRBJ1-1; D might be TRBD1 (6 bases). Germline V lookup: CDR1 SGHNT, CDR2 YYREEE (reference sequence). The CDR3 extends over 11 amino acids. V lost 3 bases, J lost 9 bases, and 9 bases lay in between. CDR3 protein: CASSSQGKAFF. CDR3 nucleotides: TGTGCCAGCAGCTCTCAGGGGAAAGCTTTCTTT.

Comments on this clone: Other DNA sequences within the sample encode an identical CDR3. This chain joins TRBV6-5 and TRBJ2-2; the D gene is possibly TRBD1 (6 bases). V was shortened by 1 base and J by 1 base, with 7 bases between the two germline ends. CDR3 size: 15 residues. Germline V CDR1 and CDR2: MNHEY, SVGAGI. CDR3 sequence reads: CASSYLTGNTGELFF. Here the CDR3 DNA reads TGTGCCAGCAGTTACTTGACAGGGAACACCGGGGAGCTGTTTTTT.

V gene TRBV29-1 combines with J gene TRBJ1-2; TRBD1 might be the D (5 bases). The CDR3 covers 15 residues. CDR1 is SQVTM and CDR2 is ANQGSEA in the germline V gene. The germline V and J ends were trimmed by 6 bases and 0 bases, with 17 bases remaining between them. The CDR3 region is CSVVPPRTPNYGYTF. As DNA, the CDR3 is TGCAGCGTCGTCCCTCCTAGGACACCTAACTATGGCTACACCTTC.

The chain couples TRBV18 to TRBJ1-4, with TRBD1 matching over 8 bases. Germline loops: CDR1 KGHSH, CDR2 LQKENI. V lost 7 bases, J lost 8 bases, and 15 bases stayed unmatched. This CDR3 contains 16 residues. DNA for the CDR3: TGTGCCAGCTTGCGATTACCACAGGGGGAGGGAGAAAAACTGTTTTTT. It specifies CASLRLPQGEGEKLFF.

V and J are TRBV7-6 and TRBJ2-2; D is uncertain. Germline V gene data show CDR1 as SGHVS and CDR2 as FNYEAQ. Trimming shortened V by 5 bases and J by 9 bases, and 7 bases separated the two germline ends. The CDR3 extends over 11 amino acids. The CDR3 nucleotides are TGTGCCAGCAGCCCACTTAGGGAGCTGTTTTTT. Protein product: CASSPLRELFF.